This T cell receptor beta chain was identified in a study of Tregs in tolerant kidney transplant recipients. Study background: After 6 days with irradiated graft donor PBMCs, CFSE-labeled recipient PBMCs were FACS-sorted. Findings and limits, study-wide: Expanding Tregs on activated donor B cells appeared to best identify donor-specific TCRbeta clones. Findings come from small patient numbers and require larger validation. Biological reproducibility was not directly addressed in this study.

This table comes from immunoSEQ multiplex PCR, and its TCRdb copy is limited to in-frame clones, with some not included. Of about 8,600 clones in the sample, more than 40% were seen once. In its sample, this clone ranks as medium-sized. Its specificity is unknown. This CDR3 has 14 amino acids. J gave up 5 bases and V 5 bases, and 9 bases lay outside the gene matches. Germline lookup yields CDR1 SEHNR and CDR2 FQNEAQ (reference sequence). This sequence originates from a human donor in good health. The sequenced sample was CD4+ T cells from blood cultured with allogeneic cells. This chain connects TRBV7-9 to TRBJ2-7; 7 bases match TRBD1. CDR3 residues: CASSPWDSRNEQYF. CDR3 sequence (DNA): TGTGCCAGCAGCCCGTGGGACAGTAGGAACGAGCAGTACTTC.